This is a list of T cell receptor beta chains from one sample in a study of CD8+CD57+ T cells in acquired aplastic anemia. TCRdb reprocessed the reads via MiXCR and lists one record per CDR3 protein. The repertoire holds some 180,000 distinct CDR3 sequences, 35% to 50% seen once, with approximately 2.9% in the top ten. The sequenced sample was sorted CD4+, CD8+, or CD8+CD57+ T cells (not recorded which) from PBMCs. The origin of the receptors is a human donor in good health. CDR3s include the opening cysteine and the closing phenylalanine or tryptophan. D genes are given only for firm matches. Clone size appears in some rows only: once, few, many, or a class for an expanded clone.

d_gene	j_gene	v_gene	abundance	CDR3nt	CDR3aa
-	TRBJ2-3	TRBV19	-	TGTGCCAGTAGTATCGGTCAGACTACAGATACGCAGTATTTT	CASSIGQTTDTQYF
TRBD2	TRBJ2-7	TRBV14	-	TGTGCCAGCAGCCCGACTAGCGGGGGGGCGACTCTCTACGAGCAGTACTTC	CASSPTSGGATLYEQYF
-	TRBJ2-3	TRBV2	many	TGTGCCAGCAGTGAGCAACCCAGCACAGATACGCAGTATTTT	CASSEQPSTDTQYF
TRBD2	TRBJ2-1	TRBV19	many	TGTGCCAGTAGTATAGAGGGACTAGCCCGGGAGCAGTTCTTC	CASSIEGLAREQFF
TRBD1	TRBJ2-5	TRBV24-1	once	TGTGCCACCAGTGAGGCGACAGGGGTTCGGGCGGAGACCCAGTACTTC	CATSEATGVRAETQYF
-	TRBJ2-4	TRBV6-1	-	TGTGCCAGCAGGGACCTAAGAAACATTCAGTACTTC	CASRDLRNIQYF
-	TRBJ2-3	TRBV7-2	-	TGTGCCAGCAGCTTAGGGGAGACAGATACGCAGTATTTT	CASSLGETDTQYF
TRBD2	TRBJ2-1	TRBV19	many	TGTGCCAGTACACGATTAGCGGGAGGGCAAAATGAGCAGTTCTTC	CASTRLAGGQNEQFF
-	TRBJ1-1	TRBV7-9	many	TGTGCCAGCAGCTTAGAGCGGGGGGGAAACACTGAAGCTTTCTTT	CASSLERGGNTEAFF
-	TRBJ2-7	TRBV6-6	many	TGTGCCAGCAGTTACTCGATAACCCGGGGTCACGAGCAGTACTTC	CASSYSITRGHEQYF
-	TRBJ2-7	TRBV7-2	-	TGTGCCAGCAGCTTAGGTCTCAGCCTCTACGAGCAGTACTTC	CASSLGLSLYEQYF
-	TRBJ1-5	TRBV5-6	-	TGTGCCAGCAGTCGTAGAGCCCGGAGTAATCAGCCCCAGCATTTT	CASSRRARSNQPQHF
TRBD1	TRBJ1-1	TRBV7-9	-	TGTGCCAGCAGCTTAGTCGACAGGGGGAACACTGAAGCTTTCTTT	CASSLVDRGNTEAFF
-	TRBJ2-5	TRBV25-1	many	TGTGCCAGCAGTCGATCTGACAGTATACGAGAGACCCAGTACTTC	CASSRSDSIRETQYF
-	TRBJ2-1	TRBV20-1	-	TGCAGTGCTAGAGGGCTCAGCGGCACTTACAATGAGCAGTTCTTC	CSARGLSGTYNEQFF
-	TRBJ2-7	TRBV28	-	TGTGCCAGCAGTCCCGCTGACATAACCTACGAGCAGTACTTC	CASSPADITYEQYF
TRBD1	TRBJ2-7	TRBV9	-	TGTGCCAGCAGCGTAGGGGGACAGGGAGGCACCTACGAGCAGTACTTC	CASSVGGQGGTYEQYF
-	TRBJ2-2	TRBV5-1	-	TGCGCCAGCAGCTTGAAGCGAGGGGGAGGCATCAAGACCGGGGAGCTGTTTTTT	CASSLKRGGGIKTGELFF
-	TRBJ1-1	TRBV15	-	TGTGCCACCAGCAGAGATTGGTACCCAGTAGAAGCTTTCTTT	CATSRDWYPVEAFF
TRBD1	TRBJ1-6	TRBV12-3/TRBV12-4	-	TGTGCCAGCAGGATACAGGGGAGAAATTCACCCCTCCACTTT	CASRIQGRNSPLHF
-	TRBJ2-2	TRBV12-3/TRBV12-4	many	TGTGCCAGCAGTTTAGCGGCTACCGGGGAGCTGTTTTTT	CASSLAATGELFF
TRBD1	TRBJ2-4	TRBV19	many	TGTGCCAGTAGTACACCGGGACAGGGAACCAAAAACATTCAGTACTTC	CASSTPGQGTKNIQYF
TRBD1	TRBJ2-7	TRBV15	-	TGTGCCACCAGCAGAGATCGATTGACAGGGCCCTACGAGCAGTACTTC	CATSRDRLTGPYEQYF
TRBD2	TRBJ2-3	TRBV11-1	-	TGTGCCAGCAGCTCCGGTTGGACGGGGGGGGATGATACGCATTATTTT	CASSSGWTGGDDTHYF
-	TRBJ1-2	TRBV7-8	once	TGTGCCAGCAGCACCTGGACAGTCCCTAACTATGGCTACACCTTC	CASSTWTVPNYGYTF
TRBD1	TRBJ1-5	TRBV18	-	TGTGCCAGCTCATTCAGGACAGGGACTAGCGGTCAGCCCCAGCATTTT	CASSFRTGTSGQPQHF
-	TRBJ2-7	TRBV27	-	TGTGCCAGCAGGTACTCTGGGGCCACCTACGAGCAGTACTTC	CASRYSGATYEQYF
TRBD2	TRBJ2-3	TRBV24-1	few	TGTGCCAGCAGTTCGCCCAGCGGGAGGGCCGGAGATACGCAGTATTTT	CASSSPSGRAGDTQYF
TRBD2	TRBJ2-5	TRBV25-1	-	TGTGCCAGCAGGACTAGCGGGCAAGAGACCCAGTACTTC	CASRTSGQETQYF
-	TRBJ1-2	TRBV4-1	-	TGCGCCAGCAGCAACGCACCAAATGGCTACACCTTC	CASSNAPNGYTF
-	TRBJ1-6	TRBV19	many	TGTGCCAGTAGTATAAGGGACGGACACAATTCACCCCTCCACTTT	CASSIRDGHNSPLHF